The rows below give T cell receptor beta chains drawn from one sample of a study of early T cells in non-severe SARS-CoV-2 infection. Each CDR3 protein gets one entry after TCRdb re-called the 5' RACE reads with MiXCR. The sample lists over 60,000 distinct CDR3 sequences, roughly 8.7% seen once, with 5.9% in the top ten. The material sequenced was whole blood. These receptor sequences come from an adult who was a healthcare worker with PCR-confirmed SARS-CoV-2 infection or an uninfected control (not recorded which). CDR3s include the opening cysteine and the closing phenylalanine or tryptophan. The order of the fields is J gene, clone size, V gene, CDR3 length, D gene, CDR3 DNA, CDR3 protein. D genes are given only for firm matches. For some rows the clone size is stated as once, few or many, or as a class when expanded; others skip it.

TRBJ2-7,many,TRBV5-1,13,TRBD1,TGCGCCAGCAGCTGGACAGGGTCCTACGAGCAGTACTTC,CASSWTGSYEQYF
TRBJ1-1,.,TRBV6-1,16,TRBD1,TGTGCCAGCCAGATCAGGCCCAGACAGGGTCCTTCTGAAGCTTTCTTT,CASQIRPRQGPSEAFF
TRBJ1-1,.,TRBV30,12,.,TGTGCCTGGGACAGTGTGAACACTGAAGCTTTCTTT,CAWDSVNTEAFF
TRBJ2-3,few,TRBV15,14,.,TGTGCCACCAGCTCAAATCTACAATCCGATACGCAGTATTTT,CATSSNLQSDTQYF
TRBJ1-6,few,TRBV12-3/TRBV12-4,15,.,TGTGCCAGCAGTTTTAGCGCAGGGAACAATTCACCCCTCCACTTT,CASSFSAGNNSPLHF
TRBJ2-6,.,TRBV4-1,14,.,TGCGCCAGCAGCCAAGGCATTCGGGCCAACGTCCTGACTTTC,CASSQGIRANVLTF
TRBJ2-2,few,TRBV20-1,16,.,TGCAGTGCAGGGGACGAGGACTTCGGGATCACCGGGGAGCTGTTTTTT,CSAGDEDFGITGELFF
TRBJ1-1,.,TRBV7-2,12,.,TGTGCCAGCAGCTACACAGGGAGGAAAGCTTTCTTT,CASSYTGRKAFF
TRBJ2-7,.,TRBV6-1,15,TRBD2,TGTGCCAGCAGAGCGTGGACTAGCGGGATCTACGAGCAGTACTTC,CASRAWTSGIYEQYF
TRBJ1-3,many,TRBV5-1,16,.,TGCGCCAGCAGCTTAGCACCGGGATCCTCTGGAAACACCATATATTTT,CASSLAPGSSGNTIYF
TRBJ2-4,.,TRBV29-1,13,TRBD2,TGCAGCGTTGAAGAAGGGACTAGCGAGCATCAGTACTTC,CSVEEGTSEHQYF
TRBJ2-1,many,TRBV14,16,TRBD2,TGTGCCAGCAGCCCGCCGGGGGGGAACTCCTACAATGAGCAGTTCTTC,CASSPPGGNSYNEQFF
TRBJ2-7,many,TRBV24-1,13,.,TGTGCCACCAGTGATTTGGACAGCTACGAGCAGTACTTC,CATSDLDSYEQYF
TRBJ2-2,.,TRBV4-3,15,.,TGCGCCAGCAGCCAAACCAGAGTGCGAACCGGGGAGCTGTTTTTT,CASSQTRVRTGELFF
TRBJ2-7,.,TRBV5-5,15,TRBD1,TGTGCCAGCAGCTGGTATGAGACAGGGACCTACGAGCAGTACTTC,CASSWYETGTYEQYF
TRBJ2-5,many,TRBV6-6,15,.,TGTGCCAGCAGAAACCGGGCCCCCGAGGAAGAGACCCAGTACTTC,CASRNRAPEEETQYF
TRBJ2-3,many,TRBV20-1,15,.,TGCAGTGCTAGACTCTGGGGGGGCGACACAGATACGCAGTATTTT,CSARLWGGDTDTQYF
TRBJ2-3,many,TRBV7-3,16,.,TGTGCCAGCAGCCCAATGGGACATGAGAGCACAGATACGCAGTATTTT,CASSPMGHESTDTQYF
TRBJ1-6,many,TRBV3-1,13,.,TGTGCCAGCACGGTAGGAGATAATTCACCCCTCCACTTT,CASTVGDNSPLHF
TRBJ2-7,.,TRBV20-1,16,TRBD1,TGCAGTGCTAGGGAGGCCGGGACAGGGTTTAGCTACGAGCAGTACTTC,CSAREAGTGFSYEQYF
TRBJ1-1,many,TRBV12-5,15,TRBD1,TGTGCTAGTGGTTTCCAGGGACAGGGGGCTACTGAAGCTTTCTTT,CASGFQGQGATEAFF
TRBJ2-3,many,TRBV20-1,15,.,TGCAGTGCTAGAGCTCCTTCAGGGGTGGCAGATACGCAGTATTTT,CSARAPSGVADTQYF
TRBJ2-1,few,TRBV19,12,.,TGTGCCAGTAGTATGGGAATCCATGAGCAGTTCTTC,CASSMGIHEQFF
TRBJ1-1,.,TRBV30,11,.,TGTGTCTGGAGTGAGAGGGAGGAAGCTTTCTTT,CVWSEREEAFF
TRBJ2-3,.,TRBV7-2,16,.,TGTGCCAGCAGCGATGGGGTAACTACAATACCAGATACGCAGTATTTT,CASSDGVTTIPDTQYF
TRBJ2-7,few,TRBV4-2,15,.,TGTGCCAGCAGCCAAGATTGGGGGAGGCACTACGAGCAGTACTTC,CASSQDWGRHYEQYF
TRBJ2-2,many,TRBV14,13,.,TGTGCCAGCAGGGGCCGCACCGTCGGGGAGCTGTTTTTT,CASRGRTVGELFF
TRBJ1-1,few,TRBV12-3/TRBV12-4,14,TRBD1,TGTGCCAGCAGTTCGACAGGGATGAACACTGAAGCTTTCTTT,CASSSTGMNTEAFF
TRBJ2-3,.,TRBV5-5,11,.,TGTGCCAGCAGTTACACAGATACGCAGTATTTT,CASSYTDTQYF
TRBJ2-3,few,TRBV11-2,17,TRBD1,TGTGCCAGCAGCCCCCGAATGCCGGGACAGGGGACAGATACGCAGTATTTT,CASSPRMPGQGTDTQYF
TRBJ2-2,many,TRBV6-2/TRBV6-3,13,.,TGTGCCAGCACGTCAGCGAACACCGGGGAGCTGTTTTTT,CASTSANTGELFF
TRBJ2-1,many,TRBV12-3/TRBV12-4,17,TRBD1,TGTGCCAGCAGTCTCTTATCGATATTGGGGACAGGGCCTGAGCAGTTCTTC,CASSLLSILGTGPEQFF
TRBJ2-2,.,TRBV29-1,15,.,TGCAGCGTTGAAGATCCGCCCGCGAAACACGGGGAGCTGTTTTTT,CSVEDPPAKHGELFF
TRBJ2-2,few,TRBV3-1,17,TRBD2,TGTGCCAGCAGCCAAGTGCAGCGGGGGGGCCATACCGGGGAGCTGTTTTTT,CASSQVQRGGHTGELFF
TRBJ2-1,few,TRBV18,13,.,TGTGCCAGCTCATCCAACGTCTACAATGAGCAGTTCTTC,CASSSNVYNEQFF
TRBJ2-3,.,TRBV10-1,16,.,TGCGCCAGCAGTGAGTCGACCCCCGGGGGCACAGATACGCAGTATTTT,CASSESTPGGTDTQYF
TRBJ1-1,.,TRBV7-2,14,.,TGTGCCAGCAGCCTAGAGGGACAAGCAGGAGAAGCTTTCTTT,CASSLEGQAGEAFF
TRBJ1-6,many,TRBV20-1,18,.,TGCAGTGCTAGAGATCACGAGGGGTCCAGCTCCTATAATTCACCCCTCCACTTT,CSARDHEGSSSYNSPLHF
TRBJ1-3,many,TRBV19,17,.,TGTGCCAGTAGATCGGCCAGTGCGGAGGTGGCTGGAAACACCATATATTTT,CASRSASAEVAGNTIYF
TRBJ2-4,many,TRBV2,16,.,TGTGCCAGCAGCTCCCCGACCGTAGCGTGGAAGGACATTCAGTACTTC,CASSSPTVAWKDIQYF
TRBJ2-7,many,TRBV2,12,.,TGTGCCAGCAGTCCGGGGGTCTACGAGCAGTACTTC,CASSPGVYEQYF
TRBJ2-1,few,TRBV20-1,15,TRBD2,TGCAGTGCTAGACCGGGCGAGCGGGAGTTGGATGAGCAGTTCTTC,CSARPGERELDEQFF
TRBJ1-3,.,TRBV29-1,11,.,TGCAGCGGCGGCATAGGAAACACCATATATTTT,CSGGIGNTIYF
TRBJ2-2,few,TRBV2,13,.,TGTGCCAGCAGGGGGACCCGGACCGGGGAGCTGTTTTTT,CASRGTRTGELFF
TRBJ2-6,.,TRBV5-1,16,.,TGCGCCAGCAGCACTCCGACTGACTCTGGGGCCAACGTCCTGACTTTC,CASSTPTDSGANVLTF
TRBJ1-1,.,TRBV18,16,.,TGTGCCAGCTCACCACCGGCGGGACCCGTGAACACTGAAGCTTTCTTT,CASSPPAGPVNTEAFF
TRBJ1-4,.,TRBV6-6,15,.,TGTGCCAGCAGGGGAACAACAGGCTCCAATGAAAAACTGTTTTTT,CASRGTTGSNEKLFF
TRBJ2-7,many,TRBV25-1,14,.,TGTGCCAGCAGTGAATCGGTGGGGCGATCGGGGCAGTACTTC,CASSESVGRSGQYF
TRBJ2-7,many,TRBV3-1,14,.,TGTGCCAGCAGCCCCAGGGTAGGGACGGCCGAGCAGTACTTC,CASSPRVGTAEQYF
TRBJ2-5,few,TRBV11-2,11,.,TGTGCCAGCAGCACCGACAGAGGCCAGTACTTC,CASSTDRGQYF
TRBJ2-3,many,TRBV7-2,14,.,TGTGCCAGCAGCTTATTCACTAGCACAGATACGCAGTATTTT,CASSLFTSTDTQYF
TRBJ2-5,.,TRBV3-1,15,.,TGTGCCAGCAGCCAAGATACCCGGCCTCGGGAGACCCAGTACTTC,CASSQDTRPRETQYF
TRBJ2-7,many,TRBV4-1,15,.,TGCGCCAGCAGCGGTATTTCTAGAGGTGCCTACGAGCAGTACTTC,CASSGISRGAYEQYF
TRBJ2-7,many,TRBV11-1,14,TRBD1,TGTGCCAGCAGCTTAGCCGGGACAGTCTACGAGCAGTACTTC,CASSLAGTVYEQYF
TRBJ2-5,many,TRBV7-2,12,.,TGTGCCAGCAGCTCGTTGGGGGAGACCCAGTACTTC,CASSSLGETQYF